These 24 T cell receptor beta chains originate from one sample sequenced in a study of T cells in Graves' hyperthyroidism and ophthalmopathy. RNA transcripts served as the template for amplifying TCR beta CDR3 regions. The study used the HTBI primer set for a first-round RT-PCR of the TCR CDR3. TCRdb re-derived calls from the multiplex PCR reads in MiXCR, one entry per CDR3 protein. The table has around 250,000 distinct CDR3 sequences, roughly 15% seen once. The sample taken for sequencing was blood. Receptors were obtained from a middle-aged woman with Graves' hyperthyroidism that later progressed to Graves' ophthalmopathy.

The chain employs TRBV20-1 and TRBJ2-3; 10 positions match TRBD2. With 3 bases clipped from V and 5 bases from J, the junction kept 2 bases outside the gene matches. The germline gives CDR1 DFQATT, CDR2 SNEGSKA (reference sequence). This CDR3 has 13 residues. The CDR3 loop is CSARKRGGDTQYF. CDR3 bases: TGCAGTGCTAGGAAGCGGGGGGGAGATACGCAGTATTTT.

This clonotype was seen only a few times. A much larger clone differs by one base, so this may be a read error. The chain uses TRBV12-3 or TRBV12-4 and TRBJ2-1; possible D gene TRBD2, 6 bases. The CDR3 has 12 amino acids. CDR3 loop: CVSRSTSNEQFF. The CDR3 nucleotides read TGTGTCAGCAGATCGACTAGTAATGAGCAGTTCTTC.

This clonotype was seen at least ten times. The chain combines TRBV27 with TRBJ2-7; unclear D gene. This CDR3 has 15 amino acids. Germline V gene data show CDR1 as MNHEY and CDR2 as SMNVEV (reference sequence). With 8 bases removed from V and 4 bases from J, the gap between germline ends came to 21 bases. CDR3 nucleotide sequence: TGTGCCAGCTCCCTAGGATCCACCGGTTTTTACGAGCAGTACTTC. Residues: CASSLGSTGFYEQYF.

This clonotype appeared many times. The rearrangement joins TRBV20-1 to TRBJ2-5; D perhaps matches TRBD2 (7 bases). This CDR3 has 19 amino acids. Germline V CDR1 and CDR2: DFQATT, SNEGSKA (reference sequence). Deletions cut 5 bases from V and 1 base from J, with 29 bases between. The CDR3 DNA reads TGCAGTGCTCTGGGGGGGGAGGACGATAGGGGGGTACGCCAAGAGACCCAGTACTTC. This codes for CSALGGEDDRGVRQETQYF.

In its sample, this clonotype was seen many times. The V and J genes are TRBV3-1 and TRBJ2-2; tentative D call: TRBD2 (5 bases). V lost 4 bases and J 0 bases, leaving 9 bases between the germline ends. Germline loops: CDR1 LGHDT, CDR2 YNNKEL (reference sequence). The CDR3 has 15 amino acids. The CDR3 nucleotides are TGTGCCAGCAGCCCTCGGGATTCGAACACCGGGGAGCTGTTTTTT. Encoded protein: CASSPRDSNTGELFF.

This clonotype was seen ten or more times. This chain links TRBV5-5 with TRBJ2-2, with D uncertain. V lost 0 bases and J 6 bases, leaving 9 bases between the germline ends. The germline V gene has CDR1 SGHKS and CDR2 YYEKEE (reference sequence). CDR3 length equals 14 residues. In DNA, the CDR3 is TGTGCCAGCAGCTTGGTCCTAGGCTCCGGGGAGCTGTTTTTT. Amino acid sequence: CASSLVLGSGELFF. Using reference TRBV5-5 and TRBJ2-2 for the parts outside the CDR3, the full variable domain is DAGVTQSPTHLIKTRGQQVTLRCSPISGHKSVSWYQQVLGQGPQFIFQYYEKEERGRGNFPDRFSARQFPNYSSELNVNALLLGDSALYLCASSLVLGSGELFFGEGSRLTVL.

This clonotype was found many times. This chain links TRBV29-1 with TRBJ2-3; 12 bases agree with TRBD2. The J segment lost 1 base and the V segment lost 4 bases, leaving 12 bases of the junction unmatched. Germline V gives CDR1 SQVTM, CDR2 ANQGSEA. This CDR3 is 18 amino acids long. CDR3: CSVGRWTSGEGGTDTQYF. Here the CDR3 DNA reads TGCAGCGTTGGCCGTTGGACTAGCGGGGAAGGAGGCACAGATACGCAGTATTTT.

This clonotype came up many times. This sequence joins TRBV6-1 and TRBJ1-5, with D unresolved. V lost 6 bases to trimming and J lost 5 bases, with 17 bases between them. The CDR3 is made up of 15 amino acids. The germline gives CDR1 MNHNS, CDR2 SASEGT. The CDR3 loop reads CASSANIGPYQPQHF. CDR3 coding DNA: TGTGCCAGCAGCGCAAATATTGGACCTTATCAGCCCCAGCATTTT.

This clonotype was found a few times. This could be a read error, since a much larger clone is one nucleotide away. V gene TRBV6-5 combines with J gene TRBJ1-6, with a tentative D call TRBD1 (5 bases). This CDR3 region has 13 residues. Germline loops: CDR1 MNHEY, CDR2 SVGAGI. Trimming left V 6 bases short and J 8 bases short, with 11 bases between. The CDR3 region is CASSRDCDSPLHF. In nucleotides, the CDR3 is TGTGCCAGCAGCCGGGACTGTGATTCACCCCTCCACTTT.

This clonotype was seen ten or more times. The chain uses TRBV2 and TRBJ1-1, with D hard to call. The germline gives CDR1 SNHLY, CDR2 FYNNEI. CDR3 size: 10 residues. Trimming removed 7 bases from V and 4 bases from J, with 4 bases in between. The CDR3 loop is CASISTEAFF. The CDR3 DNA reads TGTGCCAGCATCTCCACTGAAGCTTTCTTT.

This clonotype was seen just once. This may come from a read error, since a much larger clone is one base off. V and J are TRBV6-2 or TRBV6-3 and TRBJ2-7; D is unclear. This CDR3 is 13 amino acids long. The germline CDR1 and CDR2 sequences are MNHEY and SVGEGT. The CDR3 DNA reads TGTGCCAGCAGTTACTCGAGTATGTACGAGAAGTACTTC. It codes for CASSYSSMYEKYF.

The chain couples TRBV13 to TRBJ2-4, with a tentative D call TRBD2 (6 bases). The germline V and J ends were trimmed by 3 bases and 0 bases, with 12 bases remaining between them. Germline V gene data show CDR1 as PRHDT and CDR2 as FYEKMQ (reference sequence). This CDR3 region has 16 residues. CDR3 sequence reads: CASSLEGGIAKNIQYF. CDR3 coding DNA: TGTGCCAGCAGCTTGGAGGGCGGGATAGCCAAAAACATTCAGTACTTC.

This clonotype has at least ten counts. The V and J genes are TRBV28 and TRBJ2-6; TRBD1 matches at 10 bases. V gave up 4 bases and J gave up 2 bases; unmatched junction bases: 2. CDR3 length: 16 residues. Germline V gene data show CDR1 as MDHEN and CDR2 as SYDVKM. CDR3 DNA: TGTGCCAGCAGTTCCGGACAGGGGGCTGGGGCCAACGTCCTGACTTTC. Translating gives CASSSGQGAGANVLTF.

Concerning this clonotype itself: This may arise from a read error, as a much more abundant clone is one base away. The chain recombines TRBV7-9 with TRBJ2-1; D may be TRBD1 (6 bases). CDR3 length equals 14 residues. Germline V CDR1 and CDR2: SEHNR, FQNEAQ (reference sequence). V was pared by 5 bases and J by 3 bases, with 11 bases between. This chain's CDR3 is CASSHRDNYNEQFF. In DNA, the CDR3 is TGTGCCAGCAGCCACAGGGACAACTACAATGAGCAGTTCTTC.

This clonotype was counted at least ten times. The CDR3: CSVSLGTDTQYF. The DNA for the CDR3 is TGCAGCGTTAGCCTGGGTACAGATACGCAGTATTTT. This rearrangement joins TRBV29-1 to TRBJ2-3, with D hard to call. Germline V CDR1 and CDR2: SQVTM, ANQGSEA. V gave up 5 bases and J gave up 3 bases, with 9 bases separating them. The CDR3 is made up of 12 amino acids.

CDR3 nucleotide sequence: TGTGCCAGCAGTTCTAAGCTAGCGGGAGAGGGGAATGAGCAGTTCTTC. Translation gives CASSSKLAGEGNEQFF. The chain uses TRBV28 and TRBJ2-1; the match to TRBD2 covers 10 bases. The CDR3 consists of 16 residues. Germline V gene data show CDR1 as MDHEN and CDR2 as SYDVKM. The junction had 10 bases not matched to a gene; V was cut back by 4 bases and J by 7 bases.

At least ten counts were recorded for this clonotype. The chain links TRBV7-9 to TRBJ2-6; 10 positions match TRBD1. Germline CDR1 SEHNR, CDR2 FQNEAQ (reference sequence). The junction had 6 bases not matched to a gene; V was cut back by 1 base and J by 0 bases. This CDR3 is built from 19 residues. CDR3 loop: CASSLVAGQGSSGANVLTF. The DNA of the CDR3 is TGTGCCAGCAGCTTAGTGGCGGGACAGGGGAGCTCTGGGGCCAACGTCCTGACTTTC.

This clonotype was recorded many times. The genes are TRBV20-1 and TRBJ2-5; D may be TRBD1 or TRBD2 (6 bases each). The CDR3 runs 15 residues. CDR1 DFQATT and CDR2 SNEGSKA come from the germline V gene (reference sequence). CDR3 sequence: CSPGGLRDNQETQYF. The CDR3, as DNA: TGCAGCCCCGGTGGCCTGCGGGACAACCAAGAGACCCAGTACTTC.

Many counts were recorded for this clonotype. The V gene is TRBV18, the J gene TRBJ2-1; D remains ambiguous. The CDR3 sequence is 13 residues long. The germline CDR1 and CDR2 sequences are KGHSH and LQKENI. V gave up 2 bases and J gave up 5 bases, with 7 bases separating them. CDR3 residues: CASSPRMDNEQFF. The CDR3 nucleotides are TGTGCCAGCTCACCAAGGATGGACAATGAGCAGTTCTTC.

This clonotype came up many times. The J gene is TRBJ2-1, the V gene TRBV11-2; D possibly corresponds to TRBD2 (5 bases). Trimming shortened V by 5 bases and J by 0 bases, and 14 bases separated the two germline ends. Germline values: CDR1 SGHAT, CDR2 FQNNGV. This CDR3 region has 16 residues. CDR3 amino acids: CASSPGSPSSYNEQFF. CDR3 DNA: TGTGCCAGCAGCCCGGGGTCGCCTAGCTCCTACAATGAGCAGTTCTTC. Complete variable domain (other parts from reference TRBV11-2 and TRBJ2-1): EAGVAQSPRYKIIEKRQSVAFWCNPISGHATLYWYQQILGQGPKLLIQFQNNGVVDDSQLPKDRFSAERLKGVDSTLKIQPAKLEDSAVYLCASSPGSPSSYNEQFFGPGTRLTVL.

This clonotype was counted many times. This chain links TRBV11-2 with TRBJ2-2; TRBD2 agrees at 8 bases. Trimming removed 4 bases from V and 4 bases from J; junction bases left unmatched: 5. The CDR3 has 15 amino acids. Germline assignment: CDR1 SGHAT and CDR2 FQNNGV. The CDR3 nucleotides read TGTGCCAGCAGCTGGGCGGGAGGTGTCACCGGGGAGCTGTTTTTT. Protein product: CASSWAGGVTGELFF.

This clonotype was found many times. The rearrangement links TRBV19 to TRBJ2-1, with 8 bases lining up with TRBD2. Germline V gives CDR1 LNHDA, CDR2 SQIVND (reference sequence). J gave up 3 bases and V 7 bases, and 5 bases lay outside the gene matches. There are 14 residues in the CDR3. Here the CDR3 reads CASTGTSYYNEQFF. CDR3 sequence (DNA): TGTGCCAGTACCGGGACTAGTTACTACAATGAGCAGTTCTTC.

This clonotype showed up many times. The V and J genes are TRBV29-1 and TRBJ2-7; 12 nucleotides agree with TRBD1. The CDR3 extends over 12 amino acids. Germline values: CDR1 SQVTM, CDR2 ANQGSEA. Trimming took 7 bases from V and 5 from J; bases not matched to a gene: 3. CDR3 in amino acids: CSAGTGGHEQYF. The CDR3 DNA follows: TGCAGCGCCGGGACAGGGGGCCACGAGCAGTACTTC.

There are many counts of this clonotype. This chain links TRBV30 with TRBJ2-2, with 8 bases fitting TRBD1. Germline V lookup: CDR1 GTSNPN, CDR2 SVGIG (reference sequence). This CDR3 has 16 residues. V was pared by 0 bases and J by 6 bases, with 9 bases of the junction left unmatched. The CDR3 DNA sequence: TGTGCCTGGAGTGTACCAGGGGGCGCCCGGGCCGGGGAGCTGTTTTTT. Its translation is CAWSVPGGARAGELFF.